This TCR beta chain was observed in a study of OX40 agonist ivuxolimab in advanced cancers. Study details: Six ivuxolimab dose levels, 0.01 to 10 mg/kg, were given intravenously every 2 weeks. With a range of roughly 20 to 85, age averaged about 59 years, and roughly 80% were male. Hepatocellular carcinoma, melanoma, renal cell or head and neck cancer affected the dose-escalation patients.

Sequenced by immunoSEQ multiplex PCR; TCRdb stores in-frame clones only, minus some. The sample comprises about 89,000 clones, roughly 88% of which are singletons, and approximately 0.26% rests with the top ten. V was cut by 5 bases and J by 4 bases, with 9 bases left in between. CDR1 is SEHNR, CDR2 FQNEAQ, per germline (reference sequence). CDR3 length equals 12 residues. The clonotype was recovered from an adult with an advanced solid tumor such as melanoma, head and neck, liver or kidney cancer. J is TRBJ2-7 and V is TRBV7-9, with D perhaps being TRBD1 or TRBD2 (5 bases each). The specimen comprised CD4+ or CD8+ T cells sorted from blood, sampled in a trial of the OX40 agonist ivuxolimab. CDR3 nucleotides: TGTGCCAGCAGCCTTTGGGGGTACGAGCAGTACTTC. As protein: CASSLWGYEQYF.